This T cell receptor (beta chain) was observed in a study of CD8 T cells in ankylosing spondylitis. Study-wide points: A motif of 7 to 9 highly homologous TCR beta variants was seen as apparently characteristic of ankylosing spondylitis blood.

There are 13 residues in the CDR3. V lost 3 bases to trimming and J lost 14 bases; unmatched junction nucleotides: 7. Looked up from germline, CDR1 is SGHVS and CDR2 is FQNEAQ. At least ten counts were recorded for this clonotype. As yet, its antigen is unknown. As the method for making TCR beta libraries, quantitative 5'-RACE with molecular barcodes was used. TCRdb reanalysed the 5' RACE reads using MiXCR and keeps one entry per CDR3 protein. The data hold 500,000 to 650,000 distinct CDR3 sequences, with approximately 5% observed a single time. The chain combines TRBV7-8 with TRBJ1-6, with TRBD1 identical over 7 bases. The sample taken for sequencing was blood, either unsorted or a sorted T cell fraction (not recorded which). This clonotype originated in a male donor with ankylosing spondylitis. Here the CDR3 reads CASSLTGTGALHF. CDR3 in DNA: TGTGCCAGCAGCTTGACAGGGACTGGGGCCCTCCACTTT.